The clone carrying this TCR beta chain occurred a few times. Its specificity is unknown. This record belongs to a study of cytomegalovirus exposure and HLA in healthy donors. Study at large: Ancestry clustering placed more than 80% of under 450 genotyped donors in the Caucasian-associated cluster. General study points: Rare sequences made up most TCRs, while some public TCRs were found in many donors.

Primers for the PCR totalled 60 Vbeta and 13 Jbeta. TCRdb's copy holds only in-frame clones and misses some; the assay was immunoSEQ multiplex PCR. The sample lists 130,000 to 150,000 clones; 64% were seen once. The CDR3 is 15 residues long. CDR1 and CDR2 (germline): MNHEY, SVGAGI. After removal of 8 bases from V and 0 bases from J, the junction contained 9 bases not matched to a gene. This TCR was sampled from a woman younger than 45 in good health and CMV-seropositive. The rearrangement links TRBV6-5 to TRBJ2-7, with TRBD1 identical over 8 bases. Sequenced material: PBMCs. CDR3 DNA: TGTGCCAGCGGGATTACAGGGGGATCCTCCTACGAGCAGTACTTC. Protein product: CASGITGGSSYEQYF.